These 9 T cell receptor beta chains came from one sample sequenced in a study of regulatory T cells in long-lasting Graves disease. The time point here: newly diagnosed GD, antithyroid drugs for less than 3 months. RNA from PBMCs was the source of the TCR library. Assembly of TCR beta libraries relied on iRepertoire HTBI primers together with Arm-PCR of CDR3 regions. MiXCR, applied by TCRdb to the multiplex PCR reads, yields one record per CDR3 protein. The sample has 540,000 or so distinct CDR3 sequences; approximately 12% are singletons. The sample also formed part of further work on T cells in Graves' hyperthyroidism and ophthalmopathy.

The sample here was peripheral blood mononuclear cells (PBMCs), taken at new diagnosis, from a patient treated with antithyroid drugs. Source of these receptors: a man aged 25 to 40 with Graves disease.

This clonotype came up many times. The rearrangement uses TRBV5-1 and TRBJ1-2; 12 positions agree with TRBD1. This CDR3 contains 15 residues. The germline V gene encodes CDR1 SGHRS and CDR2 YFSETQ. J was trimmed by 9 bases and V by 4 bases; bases with no gene match: 10. The CDR3 protein is CASSPSVGQGASYTF. The CDR3 bases are TGCGCCAGCAGCCCATCGGTGGGACAGGGGGCGAGCTACACCTTC.

In this sample, this clonotype turned up many times. The J gene is TRBJ2-1, the V gene TRBV2; D is ambiguous. The CDR3 length is 14 residues. Germline CDR1 reads SNHLY; CDR2 reads FYNNEI. V was clipped by 7 bases and J by 6 bases, with 16 bases between them. CDR3 residues: CASNGLSNINEQFF. The CDR3 DNA sequence: TGTGCCAGCAATGGCCTCTCAAACATCAATGAGCAGTTCTTC.

Many counts were recorded for this clonotype. The chain recombines TRBV10-1 with TRBJ2-3; no clear D. Germline CDR1 WNHNN, CDR2 SYGVQD (reference sequence). V was cut by 0 bases and J by 6 bases, with 4 bases left in between. CDR3 length equals 12 residues. The CDR3 is CASSESSDTQYF. In nucleotides, the CDR3 is TGCGCCAGCAGTGAGTCGAGCGATACGCAGTATTTT.

This clonotype was observed at least ten times. The chain uses TRBV12-3 or TRBV12-4 and TRBJ1-1; D ambiguous. The germline V and J ends were trimmed by 4 bases and 1 base, with 10 bases remaining between them. The CDR3 is 14 residues long. CDR3 loop: CASSYMGSNTEAFF. CDR3 coding DNA: TGTGCCAGCAGTTACATGGGATCGAACACTGAAGCTTTCTTT.

This clonotype was counted many times. The chain links TRBV5-1 to TRBJ1-6; maybe TRBD1 (5 bases). Germline values: CDR1 SGHRS, CDR2 YFSETQ. The length of the CDR3 is 14 residues. V was trimmed by 1 base and J by 10 bases, leaving 12 bases between them. In DNA form, the CDR3 reads TGCGCCAGCAGCTTGTGGCGGGGGGACTCACCCCTCCACTTT. It is translated as CASSLWRGDSPLHF.

The chain joins TRBV19 to TRBJ2-3; 9 bases line up with TRBD2. The CDR3 runs to 14 residues. Germline-derived CDR1 and CDR2 are LNHDA and SQIVND (reference sequence). The V and J ends lost 6 bases and 3 bases, in that order; junction bases with no gene match: 4. CDR3 region: CASRPAGGTDTQYF. The CDR3 DNA follows: TGTGCCAGTAGGCCAGCGGGAGGAACAGATACGCAGTATTTT. Full variable domain (outside the CDR3, taken from reference TRBV19 and TRBJ2-3): DGGITQSPKYLFRKEGQNVTLSCEQNLNHDAMYWYRQDPGQGLRLIYYSQIVNDFQKGDIAEGYSVSREKKESFPLTVTSAQKNPTAFYLCASRPAGGTDTQYFGPGTRLTVL.

This clonotype was detected many times. The chain is built from TRBV20-1 and TRBJ1-3; D call uncertain. Trimming stripped 6 bases from V and 5 bases from J, with 17 bases between. CDR3 size: 14 residues. CDR1 and CDR2 (germline): DFQATT, SNEGSKA (reference sequence). The CDR3 DNA reads as TGCAGTGCCAGTCCTGTTCCTGGGAGAAACACCATATATTTT. It encodes CSASPVPGRNTIYF.

This clonotype appeared many times. This chain links TRBV11-3 with TRBJ2-1, with 8 bases identical to TRBD1. Per germline, CDR1 SGHNT and CDR2 YENEEA. This CDR3 spans 14 amino acids. With 4 bases clipped from V and 5 bases from J, the junction kept 4 bases outside the gene matches. CDR3 loop: CASSYGQGDNEQFF. The CDR3 region has the DNA TGTGCCAGCAGCTATGGACAGGGAGACAATGAGCAGTTCTTC.

This clonotype was counted a few times. This chain connects TRBV19 to TRBJ2-4; 8 positions match TRBD2. CDR3 length: 15 amino acids. CDR1 and CDR2 from the germline V gene are LNHDA and SQIVND (reference sequence). J gave up 8 bases and V 1 base, and 7 bases lay outside the gene matches. The CDR3 sequence is CASSIVRGGQDIQYF. DNA of the CDR3: TGTGCCAGTAGTATAGTCCGGGGGGGCCAGGACATTCAGTACTTC.